These 10 T cell receptor beta chains originate from one sample sequenced in a study of shared clonotypes between healthy human individuals. Profiled with immunoSEQ multiplex PCR; TCRdb holds only in-frame clones, not every one. Among 2 million to 2.5 million clones listed, roughly 95% were seen once. The specimen sequenced was naive CD4+ T cells sorted from blood. The sample's subset: CD45RA+ positively selected. The receptors stem from a man in his late teens or twenties in good health.

The rearrangement uses TRBV2 and TRBJ1-4; 9 bases fit TRBD1. From germline, CDR1 is SNHLY and CDR2 FYNNEI. The V segment lost 4 bases and the J segment 3 bases; nucleotides outside the gene matches: 3. This CDR3 spans 15 amino acids. DNA of the CDR3: TGTGCCAGCAGTGCGGACAGGGGACCTAATGAAAAACTGTTTTTT. Translation gives CASSADRGPNEKLFF.

Regarding this clone: Other DNA variants within this sample encode the same CDR3. The chain links TRBV2 to TRBJ1-1; D not certain. Germline CDR1 SNHLY, CDR2 FYNNEI. V was cut by 6 bases and J by 8 bases, with 13 bases left in between. The CDR3 is made up of 12 amino acids. The chain's CDR3 is CASSEGGSEAFF. The CDR3 DNA reads as TGTGCCAGCAGCGAGGGAGGGAGCGAAGCTTTCTTT.

Only a few counts were recorded for this clone. Other DNA sequences in this specimen translate into the identical CDR3. This CDR3 is CASSLGGNSPLHF. The CDR3 DNA reads TGTGCCAGCAGTTTAGGAGGAAATTCACCCCTCCACTTT. The rearrangement links TRBV28 to TRBJ1-6; D not resolved. The CDR3 sequence is 13 residues long. Germline V gene sequence: CDR1 MDHEN, CDR2 SYDVKM. Trimming removed 2 bases at V and 7 bases at J, with 6 bases between.

The CDR3: CASTKQLENTEAFF. The CDR3 bases are TGTGCCAGCACAAAACAACTAGAGAACACTGAAGCTTTCTTT. The chain carries TRBV6-6 and TRBJ1-1; D remains ambiguous. The CDR3 totals 14 residues. V was clipped by 7 bases and J by 1 base, with 13 bases between them. Germline loops: CDR1 MNHNY, CDR2 SVGAGI (reference sequence).

V is TRBV6-4 and J is TRBJ2-1; 12 bases agree with TRBD1. Germline V CDR1 and CDR2: MRHNA, SNTAGT. J was trimmed by 8 bases and V by 5 bases; bases with no gene match: 4. The CDR3 contains 14 residues. The CDR3 spells CASSPGQGAYEQFF. The CDR3 nucleotides read TGTGCCAGCAGTCCGGGACAGGGGGCGTATGAGCAGTTCTTC.

The chain uses TRBV7-9 and TRBJ2-5; D call uncertain. V lost 5 bases and J 5 bases, leaving 18 bases between the germline ends. The CDR3 has 15 residues. Germline V gene lookup returns CDR1 SEHNR and CDR2 FQNEAQ (reference sequence). The CDR3 sequence: CASSPGALNPETQYF. The CDR3 region has the DNA TGTGCCAGCAGCCCAGGCGCCCTAAATCCGGAGACCCAGTACTTC.

A note on this clone: A read error may produce the germline difference seen at one junction end. The V call is TRBV6-1, the J call TRBJ1-2, with D maybe TRBD1 (6 bases). Per the germline V gene, CDR1 is MNHNS and CDR2 is SASEGT. The CDR3 length is 15 residues. CDR3 sequence: CAISEGSRGPEGYTF. The CDR3 DNA is TGTGCCATCAGTGAAGGAAGCAGGGGCCCTGAAGGCTACACCTTC.

Of note for this clone: The identical CDR3 is also encoded by other nucleotide sequences in the sample. The chain carries TRBV9 and TRBJ1-1; D possibly corresponds to TRBD1 (5 bases). CDR1 and CDR2 (germline): SGDLS, YYNGEE. The V end was cut by 1 base, the J end by 5 bases, with 12 bases between. The CDR3 is 14 amino acids. CDR3 DNA sequence: TGTGCCAGCAGCGTATTGCAGGGAGGGACTGAAGCTTTCTTT. Protein sequence: CASSVLQGGTEAFF.

V and J are TRBV29-1 and TRBJ1-1; D remains unclear. CDR3 length: 14 residues. V lost 1 base and J lost 0, with 9 bases in between. Germline CDR1 reads SQVTM; CDR2 reads ANQGSEA. The CDR3 DNA reads as TGCAGCGTTGAAGTTTGGCAATTGAACACTGAAGCTTTCTTT. As protein: CSVEVWQLNTEAFF.

J is TRBJ2-3 and V is TRBV14, with D unresolved. V was shortened by 0 bases and J by 7 bases, with 5 bases between the two germline ends. There are 12 residues in the CDR3. Germline V gene lookup returns CDR1 SGHDN and CDR2 FVKESK. CDR3 residues: CASSQEVNTQYF. The DNA for the CDR3 is TGTGCCAGCAGCCAAGAGGTCAATACGCAGTATTTT.